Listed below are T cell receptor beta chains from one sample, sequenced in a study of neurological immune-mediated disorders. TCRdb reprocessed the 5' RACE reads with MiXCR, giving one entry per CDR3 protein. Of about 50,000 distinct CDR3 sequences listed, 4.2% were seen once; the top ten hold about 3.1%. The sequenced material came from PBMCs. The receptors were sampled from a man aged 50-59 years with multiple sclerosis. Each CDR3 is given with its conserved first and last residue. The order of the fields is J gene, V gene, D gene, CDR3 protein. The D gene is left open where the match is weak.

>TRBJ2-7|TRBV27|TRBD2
CASSGLAGAYEQYF
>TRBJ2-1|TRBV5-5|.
CASSLAGSSYNEQFF
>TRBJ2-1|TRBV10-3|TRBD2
CAIGAGGLGYNEQFF
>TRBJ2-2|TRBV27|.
CASSPSSPLKGGRLFF
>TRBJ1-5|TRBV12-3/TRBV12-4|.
CASSFTLSNQPQHF
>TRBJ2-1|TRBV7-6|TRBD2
CASSLGASGSSNEQFF
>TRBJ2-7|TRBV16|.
CASSETTGFFEQYF
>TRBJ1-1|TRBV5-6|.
CASSPQVGDTEAFF
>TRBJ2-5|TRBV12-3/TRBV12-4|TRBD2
CASSTSGRETQYF
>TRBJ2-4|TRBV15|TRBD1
CATSREQGAKNIQYF
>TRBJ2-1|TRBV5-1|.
CASSFDEGGEQFF
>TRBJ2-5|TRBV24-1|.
CATSDFGPRETQYF
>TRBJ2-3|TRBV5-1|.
CASSFSDSTDTQYF
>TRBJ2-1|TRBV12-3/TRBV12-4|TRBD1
CASSLGQIYNEQFF
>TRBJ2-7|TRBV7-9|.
CATQDAGAGPPYEQYF
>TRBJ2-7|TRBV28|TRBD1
CASSLSGTGGEEQYF
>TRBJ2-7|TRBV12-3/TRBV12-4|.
CASSEELEKYYEQYF
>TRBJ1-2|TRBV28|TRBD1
CASSFPTGQGGGYTF
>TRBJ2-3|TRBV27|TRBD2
CASSLQRGHQYF
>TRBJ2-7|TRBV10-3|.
CAISDLGSLYEQYF
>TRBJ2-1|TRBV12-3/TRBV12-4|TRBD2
CASSRTSRSEFF
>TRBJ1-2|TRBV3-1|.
CASSAGEANYGYTF
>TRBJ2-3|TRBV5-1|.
CASSLYQGSTDTQYF
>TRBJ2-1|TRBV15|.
CATSRDPSHNEQFF
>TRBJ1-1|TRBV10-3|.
CATNSEWGMNTEAFF
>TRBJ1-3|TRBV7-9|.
CASSLVQEAIYF
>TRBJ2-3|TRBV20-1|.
CSANWGADTQYF